A selection of T cell receptor beta chains follows, all from one sample in a study of cytotoxic CD8 clonotypes in ibrutinib-treated CLL. TCRdb keeps only in-frame clones here, not all; method: immunoSEQ multiplex PCR. The repertoire holds 11,000 to 15,000 clones, approximately 52% seen once, with under 40% in the top ten. The sequencing used PBMCs, collected at an approximately 23-month disease-progression time point, from a patient treated with ibrutinib. These receptor sequences come from a human donor with chronic lymphocytic leukemia. Both conserved end residues are part of each CDR3. The D gene is left open where the match is weak. Rows may omit the clone size; those that give it use once, few, many or a size class.

v_call	clone_size	d_call	j_call	cdr3_aa	cdr3_nt
TRBV19	few	TRBD1	TRBJ2-3	CASSVGQITDTQYF	TGTGCCAGTAGTGTGGGACAGATCACAGATACGCAGTATTTT
TRBV12-5	few	TRBD1	TRBJ1-1	CASGQRQGADTEAFF	TGTGCTAGTGGTCAGCGCCAGGGGGCTGACACTGAAGCTTTCTTT
TRBV5-1	few	TRBD1	TRBJ2-5	CASTLNRGETQYF	TGCGCCAGCACCCTGAACAGGGGGGAGACCCAGTACTTC
TRBV9	few	TRBD1	TRBJ1-4	CASSDQTGANEKLFF	TGTGCCAGCAGCGACCAGACAGGGGCTAATGAAAAACTGTTTTTT
TRBV19	-	-	TRBJ2-7	CASSILGYSYEQYF	TGTGCCAGTAGTATTCTGGGATACTCCTACGAGCAGTACTTC
TRBV27	-	-	TRBJ2-3	CASRWSGLSTDTQYF	TGTGCCAGCAGGTGGTCCGGGTTAAGCACAGATACGCAGTATTTT
TRBV4-1	few	TRBD2	TRBJ2-5	CASSQVGLAGAKETQYF	TGCGCCAGCAGCCAAGTGGGACTAGCGGGGGCGAAGGAGACCCAGTACTTC
TRBV29-1	-	TRBD1	TRBJ1-1	CSVRSQGGTEAFF	TGCAGCGTTAGAAGCCAGGGGGGCACTGAAGCTTTCTTT
TRBV2	-	-	TRBJ2-3	CASRQSVNTQYF	TGTGCCAGCCGCCAGTCAGTTAATACGCAGTATTTT
TRBV6-1	-	TRBD1	TRBJ1-3	CASSIQGGGNTIYF	TGTGCCAGCAGCATTCAGGGGGGGGGAAACACCATATATTTT
TRBV2	-	-	TRBJ2-6	CASSEWLSSGANVLTF	TGTGCCAGCAGTGAATGGCTTTCCTCTGGGGCCAACGTCCTGACTTTC
TRBV9	once	TRBD1	TRBJ1-4	CASSEDRGIEKLFF	TGTGCCAGCAGCGAGGACAGGGGGATTGAAAAACTGTTTTTT
TRBV19	few	-	TRBJ2-6	CASSTETGTANVLTF	TGTGCCAGTAGTACGGAGACCGGGACGGCCAACGTCCTGACTTTC
TRBV4-1	-	TRBD1	TRBJ1-2	CASSPGGQGRFGYTF	TGCGCCAGCAGCCCAGGGGGACAGGGGAGGTTTGGCTACACCTTC
TRBV5-6	-	-	TRBJ2-7	CASSLEGKGVYEQYF	TGTGCCAGCAGCTTGGAGGGGAAGGGGGTCTACGAGCAGTACTTC
TRBV11-2	-	-	TRBJ2-5	CASSLRLGSLQETQYF	TGTGCCAGCAGCTTACGCTTGGGCAGCCTCCAAGAGACCCAGTACTTC
TRBV18	few	TRBD1	TRBJ1-2	CASSPPGQGGYGYTF	TGTGCCAGCTCCCCACCCGGACAGGGAGGATATGGCTACACCTTC